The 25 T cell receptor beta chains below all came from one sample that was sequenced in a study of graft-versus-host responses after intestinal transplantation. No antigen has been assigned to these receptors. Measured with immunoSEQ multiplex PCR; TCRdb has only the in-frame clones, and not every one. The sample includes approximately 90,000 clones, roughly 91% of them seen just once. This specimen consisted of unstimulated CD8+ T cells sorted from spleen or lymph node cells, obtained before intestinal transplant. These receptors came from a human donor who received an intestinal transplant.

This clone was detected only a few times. CDR3 DNA: TGTGCCAGCAGTGGGTGGTGGGGAGAAGGAGTAGATTCGGGTGAGCAGTACTTC. This codes for CASSGWWGEGVDSGEQYF. The chain employs TRBV2 and TRBJ2-7; possibly TRBD2 for D (5 bases). The CDR3 is 18 amino acids. Deletions cut 4 bases from V and 7 bases from J, with 29 bases between. From germline, CDR1 is SNHLY and CDR2 FYNNEI.

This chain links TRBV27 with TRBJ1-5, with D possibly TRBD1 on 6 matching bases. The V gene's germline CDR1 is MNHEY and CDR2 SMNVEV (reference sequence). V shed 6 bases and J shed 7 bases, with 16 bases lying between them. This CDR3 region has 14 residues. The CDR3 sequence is CASSLDRHRQPQHF. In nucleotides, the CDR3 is TGTGCCAGCAGCCTCGACAGGCACCGGCAGCCCCAGCATTTT.

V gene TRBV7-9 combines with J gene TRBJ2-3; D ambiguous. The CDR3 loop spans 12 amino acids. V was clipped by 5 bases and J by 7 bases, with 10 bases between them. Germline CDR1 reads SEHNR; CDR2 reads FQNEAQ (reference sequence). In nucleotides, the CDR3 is TGTGCCAGCAGCCCCGAGGCAAATACGCAGTATTTT. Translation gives CASSPEANTQYF.

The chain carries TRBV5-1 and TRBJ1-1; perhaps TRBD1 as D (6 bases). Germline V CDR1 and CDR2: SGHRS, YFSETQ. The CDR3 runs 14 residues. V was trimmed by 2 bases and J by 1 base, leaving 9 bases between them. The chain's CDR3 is CASSLQGSNTEAFF. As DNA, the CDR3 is TGCGCCAGCAGCTTACAGGGTTCGAACACTGAAGCTTTCTTT.

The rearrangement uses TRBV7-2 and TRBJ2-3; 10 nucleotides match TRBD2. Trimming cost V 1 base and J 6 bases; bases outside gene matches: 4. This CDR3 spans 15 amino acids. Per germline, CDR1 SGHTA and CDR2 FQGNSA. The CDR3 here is CASSLGASGGDTQYF. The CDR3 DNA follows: TGTGCCAGCAGCTTAGGGGCTAGCGGGGGTGATACGCAGTATTTT.

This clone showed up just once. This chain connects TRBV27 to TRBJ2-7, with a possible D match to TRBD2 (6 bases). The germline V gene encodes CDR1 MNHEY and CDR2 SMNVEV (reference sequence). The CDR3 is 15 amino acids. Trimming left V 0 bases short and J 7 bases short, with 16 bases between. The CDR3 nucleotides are TGTGCCAGCAGTTTATCGGGAGACGGAGGGTCGGAGCAGTACTTC. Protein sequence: CASSLSGDGGSEQYF.

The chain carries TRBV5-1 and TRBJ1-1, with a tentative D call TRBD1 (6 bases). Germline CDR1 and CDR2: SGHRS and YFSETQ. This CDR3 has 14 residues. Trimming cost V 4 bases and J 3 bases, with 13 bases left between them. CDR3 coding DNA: TGCGCCAGCAGCAAACAGGGTGTAGACACTGAAGCTTTCTTT. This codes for CASSKQGVDTEAFF.

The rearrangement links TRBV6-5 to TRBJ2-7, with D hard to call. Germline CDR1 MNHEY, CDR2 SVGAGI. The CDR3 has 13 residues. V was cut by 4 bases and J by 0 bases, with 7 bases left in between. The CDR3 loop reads CASSSSDSYEQYF. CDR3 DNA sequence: TGTGCCAGCAGTTCCAGCGACTCCTACGAGCAGTACTTC.

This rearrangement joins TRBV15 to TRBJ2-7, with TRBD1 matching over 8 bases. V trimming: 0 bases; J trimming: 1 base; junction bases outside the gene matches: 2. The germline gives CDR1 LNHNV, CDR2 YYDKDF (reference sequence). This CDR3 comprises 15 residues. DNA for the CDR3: TGTGCCACCAGCAGAGAGGGACAGGCGTCCTACGAGCAGTACTTC. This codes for CATSREGQASYEQYF.

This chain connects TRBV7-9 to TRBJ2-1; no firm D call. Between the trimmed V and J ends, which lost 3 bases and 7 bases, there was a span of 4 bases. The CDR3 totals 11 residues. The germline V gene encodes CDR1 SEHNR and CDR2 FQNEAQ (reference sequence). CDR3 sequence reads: CASSFRNEQFF. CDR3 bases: TGTGCCAGCAGCTTCAGGAATGAGCAGTTCTTC.

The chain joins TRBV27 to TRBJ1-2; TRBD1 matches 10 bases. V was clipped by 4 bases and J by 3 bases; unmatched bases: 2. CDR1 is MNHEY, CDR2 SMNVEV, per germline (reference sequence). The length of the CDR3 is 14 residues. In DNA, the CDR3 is TGTGCCAGCAGTTCCGGACAGGGGGACTATGGCTACACCTTC. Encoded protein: CASSSGQGDYGYTF.

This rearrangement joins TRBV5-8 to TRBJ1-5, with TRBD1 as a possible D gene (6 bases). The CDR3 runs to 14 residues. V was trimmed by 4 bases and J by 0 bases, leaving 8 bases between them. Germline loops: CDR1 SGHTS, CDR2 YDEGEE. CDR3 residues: CASSPRGSNQPQHF. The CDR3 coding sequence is TGTGCCAGCAGCCCCAGGGGTAGCAATCAGCCCCAGCATTTT.

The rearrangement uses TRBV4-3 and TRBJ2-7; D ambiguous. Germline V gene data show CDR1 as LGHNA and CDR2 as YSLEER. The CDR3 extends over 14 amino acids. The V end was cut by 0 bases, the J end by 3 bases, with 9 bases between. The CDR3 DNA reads TGCGCCAGCAGCCAAGATCACAGTTACTACGAGCAGTACTTC. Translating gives CASSQDHSYYEQYF.

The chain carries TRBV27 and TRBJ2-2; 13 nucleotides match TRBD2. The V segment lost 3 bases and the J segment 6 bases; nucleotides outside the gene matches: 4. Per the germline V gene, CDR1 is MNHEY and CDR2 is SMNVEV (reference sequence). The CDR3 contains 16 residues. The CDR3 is CASSFQLAGGPGELFF. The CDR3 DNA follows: TGTGCCAGCAGTTTCCAACTAGCGGGGGGGCCCGGGGAGCTGTTTTTT.

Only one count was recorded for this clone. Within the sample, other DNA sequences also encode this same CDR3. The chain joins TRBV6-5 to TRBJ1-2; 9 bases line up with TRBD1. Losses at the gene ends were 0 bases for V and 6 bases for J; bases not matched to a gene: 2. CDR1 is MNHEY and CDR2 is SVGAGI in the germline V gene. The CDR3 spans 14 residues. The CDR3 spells CASSYSGTGNGYTF. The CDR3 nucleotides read TGTGCCAGCAGTTACTCCGGGACAGGGAATGGCTACACCTTC.

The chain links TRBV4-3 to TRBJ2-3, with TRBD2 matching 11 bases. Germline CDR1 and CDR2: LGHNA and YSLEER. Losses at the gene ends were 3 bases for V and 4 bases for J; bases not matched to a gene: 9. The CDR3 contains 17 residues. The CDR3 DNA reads TGCGCCAGCAGCCAGGTCTTAGCGGGGGGGTTATCAGATACGCAGTATTTT. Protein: CASSQVLAGGLSDTQYF.

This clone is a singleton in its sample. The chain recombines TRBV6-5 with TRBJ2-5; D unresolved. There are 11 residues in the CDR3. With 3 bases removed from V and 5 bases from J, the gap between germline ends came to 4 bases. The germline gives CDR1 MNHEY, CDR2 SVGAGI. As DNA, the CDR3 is TGTGCCAGCAGTTATCTGGAGACCCAGTACTTC. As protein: CASSYLETQYF.

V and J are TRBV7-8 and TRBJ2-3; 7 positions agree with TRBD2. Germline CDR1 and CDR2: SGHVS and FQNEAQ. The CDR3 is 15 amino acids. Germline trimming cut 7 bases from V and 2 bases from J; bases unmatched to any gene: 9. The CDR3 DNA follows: TGTGCCAGCACTCAAAAACTAGCGCACACAGATACGCAGTATTTT. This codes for CASTQKLAHTDTQYF.

The CDR3 sequence is CASSLIPGMSAGELFF. The CDR3 nucleotides read TGTGCCAGCAGCTTAATTCCCGGGATGTCTGCCGGGGAGCTGTTTTTT. J is TRBJ2-2 and V is TRBV7-9; weak D call: TRBD2 (5 bases). The CDR3 has 16 amino acids. Germline loops: CDR1 SEHNR, CDR2 FQNEAQ (reference sequence). Trimming took off 2 bases at V and 6 bases at J, with 16 bases between the two ends.

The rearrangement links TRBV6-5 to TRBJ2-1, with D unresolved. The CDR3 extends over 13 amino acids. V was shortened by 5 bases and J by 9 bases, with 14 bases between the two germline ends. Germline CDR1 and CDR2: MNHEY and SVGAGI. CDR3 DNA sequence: TGTGCCAGCAGTAATGAAGTAAGCACTGAGCAGTTCTTC. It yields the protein CASSNEVSTEQFF.

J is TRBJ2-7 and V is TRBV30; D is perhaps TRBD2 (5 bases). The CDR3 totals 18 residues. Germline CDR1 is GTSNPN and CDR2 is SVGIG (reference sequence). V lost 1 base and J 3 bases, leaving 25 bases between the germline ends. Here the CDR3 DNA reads TGTGCCTGGAGTGACCCCCTCTCGGACTCTCCTTTATACTACGAGCAGTACTTC. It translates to CAWSDPLSDSPLYYEQYF.

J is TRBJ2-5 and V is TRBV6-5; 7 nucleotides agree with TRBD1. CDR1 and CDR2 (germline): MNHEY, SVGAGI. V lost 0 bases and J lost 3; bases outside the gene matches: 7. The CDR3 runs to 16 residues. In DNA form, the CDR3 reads TGTGCCAGCAGTTACTCTTCGGGGACAGTAAAAGAGACCCAGTACTTC. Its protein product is CASSYSSGTVKETQYF.

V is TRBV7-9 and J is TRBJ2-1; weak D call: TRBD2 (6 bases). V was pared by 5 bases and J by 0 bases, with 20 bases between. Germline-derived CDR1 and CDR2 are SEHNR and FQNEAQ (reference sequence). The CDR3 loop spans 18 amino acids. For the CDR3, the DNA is TGTGCCAGCAGCCCCATTCCCGGGACTTCTAGCTCCTACAATGAGCAGTTCTTC. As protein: CASSPIPGTSSSYNEQFF.

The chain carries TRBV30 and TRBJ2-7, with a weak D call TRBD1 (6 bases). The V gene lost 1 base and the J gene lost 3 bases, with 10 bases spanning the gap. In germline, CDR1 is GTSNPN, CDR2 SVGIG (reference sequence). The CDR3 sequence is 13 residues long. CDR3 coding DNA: TGTGCCTGGAGTGGGTCGACAGGCTACGAGCAGTACTTC. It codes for CAWSGSTGYEQYF. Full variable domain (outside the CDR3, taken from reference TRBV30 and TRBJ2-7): SQTIHQWPATLVQPVGSPLSLECTVEGTSNPNLYWYRQAAGRGLQLLFYSVGIGQISSEVPQNLSASRPQDRQFILSSKKLLLSDSGFYLCAWSGSTGYEQYFGPGTRLTVT.

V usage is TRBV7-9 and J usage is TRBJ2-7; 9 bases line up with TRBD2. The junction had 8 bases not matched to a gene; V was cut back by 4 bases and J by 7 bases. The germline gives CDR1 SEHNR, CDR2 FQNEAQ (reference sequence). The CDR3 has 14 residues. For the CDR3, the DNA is TGTGCCAGCAGCTATGAGCGGGGGGCGGGTGAGCAGTACTTC. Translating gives CASSYERGAGEQYF.